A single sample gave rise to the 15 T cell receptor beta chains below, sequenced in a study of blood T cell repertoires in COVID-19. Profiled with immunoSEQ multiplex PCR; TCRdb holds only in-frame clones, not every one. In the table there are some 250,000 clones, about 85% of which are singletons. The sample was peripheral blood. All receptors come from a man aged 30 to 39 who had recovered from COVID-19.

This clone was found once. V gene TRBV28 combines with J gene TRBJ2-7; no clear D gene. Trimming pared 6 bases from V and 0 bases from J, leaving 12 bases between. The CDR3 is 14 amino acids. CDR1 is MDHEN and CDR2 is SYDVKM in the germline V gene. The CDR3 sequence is CASRFDWSSYEQYF. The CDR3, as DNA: TGTGCCAGCAGATTCGACTGGAGCTCCTACGAGCAGTACTTC.

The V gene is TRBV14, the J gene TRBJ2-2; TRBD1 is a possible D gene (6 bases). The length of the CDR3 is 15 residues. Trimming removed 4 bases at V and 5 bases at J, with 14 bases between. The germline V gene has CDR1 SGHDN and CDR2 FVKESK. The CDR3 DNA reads TGTGCCAGCAGCCCAGGGGATTTTTGGACCGGGGAGCTGTTTTTT. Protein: CASSPGDFWTGELFF.

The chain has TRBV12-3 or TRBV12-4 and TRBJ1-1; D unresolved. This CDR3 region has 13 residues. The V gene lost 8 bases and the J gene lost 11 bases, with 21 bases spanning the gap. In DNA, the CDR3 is TGTGCCAGCGCCGATCTGATCGCAACGGGGGCTTTCTTT. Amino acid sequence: CASADLIATGAFF.

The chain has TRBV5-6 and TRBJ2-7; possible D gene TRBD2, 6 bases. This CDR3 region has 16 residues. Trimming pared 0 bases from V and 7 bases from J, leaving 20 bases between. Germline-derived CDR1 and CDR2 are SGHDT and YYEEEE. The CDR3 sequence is CASSLGRILVGGEQYV. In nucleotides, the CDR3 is TGTGCCAGCAGCTTGGGCCGTATCTTAGTGGGGGGTGAGCAGTACGTC.

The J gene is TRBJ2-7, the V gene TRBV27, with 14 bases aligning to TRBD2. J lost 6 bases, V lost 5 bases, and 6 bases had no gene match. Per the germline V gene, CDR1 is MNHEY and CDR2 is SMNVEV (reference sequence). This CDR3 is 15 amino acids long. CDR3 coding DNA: TGTGCCAGCAGTCCAGGGACTAGCGGGGGAGGCGAGCAGTACGTC. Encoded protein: CASSPGTSGGGEQYV.

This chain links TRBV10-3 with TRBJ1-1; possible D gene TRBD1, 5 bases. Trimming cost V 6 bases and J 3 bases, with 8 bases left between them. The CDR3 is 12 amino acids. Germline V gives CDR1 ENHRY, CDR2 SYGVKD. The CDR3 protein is CAISDSYTEAFF. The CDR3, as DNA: TGTGCCATCAGCGACAGTTACACTGAAGCTTTCTTT.

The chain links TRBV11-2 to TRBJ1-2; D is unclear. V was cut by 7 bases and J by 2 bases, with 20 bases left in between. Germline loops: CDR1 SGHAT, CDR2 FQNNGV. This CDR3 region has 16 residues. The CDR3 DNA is TGTGCCAGCACCATCGAAGAGGCAGCCACCAACTATGGCTACACCTTC. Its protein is CASTIEEAATNYGYTF.

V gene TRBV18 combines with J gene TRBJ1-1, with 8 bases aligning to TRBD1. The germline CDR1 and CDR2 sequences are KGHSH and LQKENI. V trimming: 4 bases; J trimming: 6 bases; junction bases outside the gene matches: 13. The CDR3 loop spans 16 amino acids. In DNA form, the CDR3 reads TGTGCCAGCTCACGATCCGCAGGGGGCGTTAAAGCTGAAGCTTTCTTT. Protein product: CASSRSAGGVKAEAFF.

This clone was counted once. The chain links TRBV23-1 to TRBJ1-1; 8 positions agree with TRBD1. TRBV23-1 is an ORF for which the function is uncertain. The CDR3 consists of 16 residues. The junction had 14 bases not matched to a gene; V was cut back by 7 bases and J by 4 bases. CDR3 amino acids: CASIPPVIQGATEAFF. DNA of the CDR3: TGCGCCAGCATCCCGCCGGTTATTCAGGGGGCCACTGAAGCTTTCTTT.

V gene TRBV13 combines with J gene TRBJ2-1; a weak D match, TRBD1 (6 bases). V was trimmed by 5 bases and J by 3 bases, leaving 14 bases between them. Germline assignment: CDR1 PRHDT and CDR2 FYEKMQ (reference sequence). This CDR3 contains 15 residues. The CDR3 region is CASSPPRDNYNEQFF. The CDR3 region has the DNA TGTGCCAGCAGCCCACCCCGGGACAACTACAATGAGCAGTTCTTC. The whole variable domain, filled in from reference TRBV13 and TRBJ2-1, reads AAGVIQSPRHLIKEKRETATLKCYPIPRHDTVYWYQQGPGQDPQFLISFYEKMQSDKGSIPDRFSAQQFSDYHSELNMSSLELGDSALYFCASSPPRDNYNEQFFGPGTRLTVL.

CDR3 sequence: CASSLETGSNTEAFF. The CDR3 nucleotides read TGCGCCAGCAGCTTGGAGACAGGGTCGAACACTGAAGCTTTCTTT. V gene TRBV5-1 combines with J gene TRBJ1-1; 7 nucleotides line up with TRBD1. The V segment lost 0 bases and the J segment 1 base; nucleotides outside the gene matches: 3. Germline CDR1 and CDR2: SGHRS and YFSETQ. CDR3 size: 15 residues.

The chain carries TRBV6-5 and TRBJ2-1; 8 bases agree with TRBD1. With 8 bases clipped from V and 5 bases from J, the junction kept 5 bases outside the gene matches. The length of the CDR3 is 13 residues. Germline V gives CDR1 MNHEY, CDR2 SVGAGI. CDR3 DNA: TGTGCCAGCTCGGGACAGGACGACAATGAGCAGTTCTTC. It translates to CASSGQDDNEQFF.

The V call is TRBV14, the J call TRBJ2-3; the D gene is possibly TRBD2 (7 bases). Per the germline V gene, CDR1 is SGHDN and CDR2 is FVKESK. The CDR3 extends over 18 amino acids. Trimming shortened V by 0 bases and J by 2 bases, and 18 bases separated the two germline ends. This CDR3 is CASSQDGGGGPSTDTQYF. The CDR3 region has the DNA TGTGCCAGCAGCCAAGATGGGGGCGGGGGCCCCTCCACAGATACGCAGTATTTT.

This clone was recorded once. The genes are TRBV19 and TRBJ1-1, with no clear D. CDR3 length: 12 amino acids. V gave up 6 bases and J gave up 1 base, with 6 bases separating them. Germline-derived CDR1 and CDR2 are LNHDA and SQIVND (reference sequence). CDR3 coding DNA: TGTGCCAGTAGGCGAAAGAACACTGAAGCTTTCTTT. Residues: CASRRKNTEAFF.

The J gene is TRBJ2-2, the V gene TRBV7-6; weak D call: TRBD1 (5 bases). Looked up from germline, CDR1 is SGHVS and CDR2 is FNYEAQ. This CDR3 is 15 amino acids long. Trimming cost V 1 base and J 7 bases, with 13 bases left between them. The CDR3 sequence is CASSLGQGSRGELFF. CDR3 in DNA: TGTGCCAGCAGCTTAGGGCAGGGTAGTCGCGGGGAGCTGTTTTTT. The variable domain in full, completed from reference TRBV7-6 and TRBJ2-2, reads GAGVSQSPRYKVTKRGQDVALRCDPISGHVSLYWYRQALGQGPEFLTYFNYEAQQDKSGLPNDRFSAERPEGSISTLTIQRTEQRDSAMYRCASSLGQGSRGELFFGEGSRLTVL.